The TCR beta chain under discussion was sequenced for a study of CD8 T cells in Susac syndrome. CDR3 length equals 12 residues. Germline V CDR1 and CDR2: SGHDT, YYEEEE. Random hexamers served to reverse transcribe roughly 0.45 to 1 ug RNA. By means of immunoSEQ multiplex PCR, TCR beta CDR3 spanning 54 Vbeta and 13 Jbeta underwent amplification. TCRdb re-analysed the immunoSEQ multiplex PCR reads in MiXCR, keeping a single row per CDR3 protein. The repertoire includes about 84,000 distinct CDR3 sequences, approximately 92% of them detected once, and roughly 0.3% sits in the top ten. The study sequenced TCR beta in blood CD8+ and CD4+ T cells. Age- and sex-matched healthy donors served as the control group. Negative isolation was used for CD8+ and CD4+ T cells and FACS enrichment for TEMRA cells.

The sequencing input was CD8+ T cells from PBMCs. The genes are TRBV5-6 and TRBJ2-3, with D possibly TRBD1 on 5 matching bases. The receptor's source is a human donor in good health. The CDR3 DNA follows: TGTGCTGATCAGGGTCCAAAAGATACGCAGTATTTT. Translated: CADQGPKDTQYF.